This T cell receptor beta chain was recovered during a study of blood T cell repertoires in COVID-19. Study summary: Some COVID-19 samples were acute and others convalescent; all came from the United States, Italy and Spain.

The study recruited people aged about 18 to 89 years across about two dozen US areas. In the original workflow: Reference gene primer amplification gave nucleated cell count estimates. This table comes from immunoSEQ multiplex PCR, and its TCRdb copy is limited to in-frame clones, with some not included. V and J calls plus clone size are reproduced from that table; the DNA served to infer D and trimming. The data show a few hundred thousand clones, over 75% seen once. This clone appeared a few times. The sample taken for sequencing was PBMCs or T cells enriched from blood (not recorded which). The source is a woman in her 30s who had recovered from COVID-19.

The CDR3 sequence: CASSDSLPLREPSPLHF. The CDR3 coding sequence is TGTGCCAGCAGTGATTCCCTTCCCCTCAGGGAACCTTCACCCCTCCACTTT. The chain recombines TRBV25-1 with TRBJ1-6; maybe TRBD1 (5 bases). Germline CDR1 is MGHDK and CDR2 is SYGVNS. CDR3 length: 17 amino acids. The V and J ends lost 3 bases and 9 bases respectively, with 21 bases between them.